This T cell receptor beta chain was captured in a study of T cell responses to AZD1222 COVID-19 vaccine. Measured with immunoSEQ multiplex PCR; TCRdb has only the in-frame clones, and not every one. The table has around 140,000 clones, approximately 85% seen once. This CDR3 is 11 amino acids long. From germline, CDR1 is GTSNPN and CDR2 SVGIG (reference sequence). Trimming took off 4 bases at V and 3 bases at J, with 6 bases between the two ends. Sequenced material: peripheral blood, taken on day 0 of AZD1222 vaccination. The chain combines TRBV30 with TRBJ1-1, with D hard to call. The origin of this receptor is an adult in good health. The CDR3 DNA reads TGTGCCTGGACTTATTACACTGAAGCTTTCTTT. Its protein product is CAWTYYTEAFF.